What follows are 2 T cell receptor beta chains derived from one specimen sequenced in a study of blood T cell repertoires in COVID-19. Produced via immunoSEQ multiplex PCR; TCRdb's table is partial and in-frame only. This table holds 100,000 to 150,000 clones, approximately 90% found once. Sequencing was done on a sample of peripheral blood. The receptors shown here come from a man between 45 and 60 years old with acute or convalescent COVID-19.

The gene calls are TRBV4-1 and TRBJ1-1; no clear D. The CDR3 runs to 15 residues. Trimming took 0 bases from V and 4 from J, leaving 12 bases between them. Looked up from germline, CDR1 is MGHRA and CDR2 is YSYEKL. CDR3 residues: CASSQDLERGTEAFF. The CDR3 coding sequence is TGCGCCAGCAGCCAAGATCTGGAGCGGGGCACTGAAGCTTTCTTT.

This chain uses TRBV5-1 with TRBJ1-5, with D tentatively TRBD1 (6 bases). The CDR3 runs 14 residues. The V and J ends lost 3 bases and 8 bases respectively, with 15 bases between them. CDR1 is SGHRS, CDR2 YFSETQ, per germline. The CDR3 nucleotides are TGCGCCAGCAGCTCTGGGCAGGGGAGTGAGCCCCAGCATTTT. This encodes CASSSGQGSEPQHF. The entire variable domain, with the rest obtained from reference TRBV5-1 and TRBJ1-5, is as follows: KAGVTQTPRYLIKTRGQQVTLSCSPISGHRSVSWYQQTPGQGLQFLFEYFSETQRNKGNFPGRFSGRQFSNSRSEMNVSTLELGDSALYLCASSSGQGSEPQHFGDGTRLSIL.